The rows below give T cell receptor beta chains drawn from one sample of a study of T cells in Graves' hyperthyroidism and ophthalmopathy. TCRdb re-called the multiplex PCR reads through MiXCR, storing one row per CDR3 protein. Of hundreds of thousands of distinct CDR3 sequences listed, more than 11% are singletons. The sequencing input was blood. The receptors here all came from a woman in her twenties or thirties with Graves' hyperthyroidism. Both conserved end residues are part of each CDR3. A D gene is named only where the DNA matches it firmly. Size is stated for part of the rows, as once, few or many counts, or as a class when the clone is expanded.

J: TRBJ2-1
D: TRBD2
V: TRBV10-3
size: many
DNA: TGTGCCATTTCCGGGACTAGCGGGAGCAATGAGCAGTTCTTC
CDR3: CAISGTSGSNEQFF

J: TRBJ1-2
D: TRBD1
V: TRBV3-1
size: .
DNA: TGTGCCAGCAGCCAAGTCCAGGGGGCTTCGGGAGGCTACACCTTC
CDR3: CASSQVQGASGGYTF

J: TRBJ1-1
D: .
V: TRBV20-1
size: .
DNA: TGCAGTGCTCCACCCCCGCCGGTGACCCACACTGAAGCTTTCTTT
CDR3: CSAPPPPVTHTEAFF

J: TRBJ2-7
D: .
V: TRBV7-9
size: .
DNA: TGTGCCAGCAGCTTAGGCCAGTCACTGGACGAGCAGTACTTC
CDR3: CASSLGQSLDEQYF

J: TRBJ1-4
D: .
V: TRBV2
size: .
DNA: TGTGCCAGCAGGGACGACGGGAAGGTGGATGAAAAACTGTTTTTT
CDR3: CASRDDGKVDEKLFF

J: TRBJ2-3
D: TRBD2
V: TRBV12-3/TRBV12-4
size: few
DNA: TGTGCCAGCAGCCGGGGAGCGGGAGGGCCAGATACGCAGTATTTT
CDR3: CASSRGAGGPDTQYF

J: TRBJ2-2
D: TRBD2
V: TRBV20-1
size: many
DNA: TGCAGTGCCTCCAGCGGGAGAGGCCCCGGGGAGCTGTTTTTT
CDR3: CSASSGRGPGELFF

J: TRBJ2-5
D: .
V: TRBV20-1
size: .
DNA: TGCAGTGCTAGCAGGGAAATTGGAGAGACCCAGTACTTC
CDR3: CSASREIGETQYF

J: TRBJ2-2
D: .
V: TRBV5-8
size: few
DNA: TGTGCCTGGAGGGAAAGCACCGGGGAGCTGTTTTTT
CDR3: CAWRESTGELFF

J: TRBJ2-5
D: TRBD1
V: TRBV7-2
size: few
DNA: TGTGCCAGCACCCGTCCCGGGACAGGGTGGCAAGAGACCCAGTACTTC
CDR3: CASTRPGTGWQETQYF

J: TRBJ2-2
D: TRBD2
V: TRBV20-1
size: many
DNA: TGCAGTGCAAGACTAGCGGGAGACACCGGGGAGCTGTTTTTT
CDR3: CSARLAGDTGELFF

J: TRBJ2-7
D: TRBD2
V: TRBV6-5
size: .
DNA: TGTGCCAGCAGTTACTCTTCGGCTAGCGGAACCTACGAGCAGTACTTC
CDR3: CASSYSSASGTYEQYF

J: TRBJ2-1
D: .
V: TRBV6-1
size: many
DNA: TGTGCCAGCAGTCTTGGGGGAGGGGGGAATGAGCAGTTCTTC
CDR3: CASSLGGGGNEQFF

J: TRBJ1-2
D: .
V: TRBV20-1
size: many
DNA: TGCAGTCGTGGACACGATGGCTACACCTTC
CDR3: CSRGHDGYTF

J: TRBJ2-3
D: TRBD2
V: TRBV28
size: .
DNA: TGTGCCAGCAGTTTAGTCGGGAGGGTACCAGATACGCAGTATTTT
CDR3: CASSLVGRVPDTQYF

J: TRBJ2-3
D: TRBD2
V: TRBV20-1
size: .
DNA: TGCAGTGCTAACGATGCCGGCGGGAGGGCCCCAGATACGCAGTATTTT
CDR3: CSANDAGGRAPDTQYF

J: TRBJ2-1
D: .
V: TRBV6-1
size: few
DNA: TGTGCCAGCAGTGTTATGAGCTCCTACAATGAGCAGTTCTTC
CDR3: CASSVMSSYNEQFF

J: TRBJ2-2
D: TRBD1
V: TRBV5-1
size: .
DNA: TGCGCCAGCAGCCTCCGGGACAGGGAAACCGGGGAGCTGTTTTTT
CDR3: CASSLRDRETGELFF

J: TRBJ2-3
D: .
V: TRBV20-1
size: few
DNA: TGCAGTGCTAGTGGCGGAATAAGCACAGATACGCAGTATTTT
CDR3: CSASGGISTDTQYF

J: TRBJ1-5
D: .
V: TRBV28
size: .
DNA: TGTGCCAGCAGTTTCGCCTCAGGGCTAGCGCGCCAGCCCCAGCATTTT
CDR3: CASSFASGLARQPQHF

J: TRBJ1-4
D: TRBD1
V: TRBV5-1
size: few
DNA: TGCGCCAGCAGCGTCGCCGGGACAGGAGGTGAAAAACTGTTTTTT
CDR3: CASSVAGTGGEKLFF

J: TRBJ2-5
D: .
V: TRBV5-6
size: many
DNA: TGTGCCAGCACCAAAGGGGCGGGGAGCGAAGAGACCCAGTACTTC
CDR3: CASTKGAGSEETQYF

J: TRBJ2-5
D: TRBD2
V: TRBV6-1
size: .
DNA: TGTGCCAGCAGTGTGGTCTATACTAGCGGAGAAGAGACCCAGTACTTC
CDR3: CASSVVYTSGEETQYF

J: TRBJ1-2
D: .
V: TRBV7-2
size: many
DNA: TGTGCCAGCAGCTTAGGCCGTCGGGAAAGCCATGGCTACACCTTC
CDR3: CASSLGRRESHGYTF

J: TRBJ2-7
D: .
V: TRBV7-8
size: many
DNA: TGTGCCAGCAGTCGAAGAACAGGACAGAACTACGAGCAGTACTTC
CDR3: CASSRRTGQNYEQYF

J: TRBJ2-7
D: TRBD1
V: TRBV19
size: .
DNA: TGTGCCAGTAGCCTTGGACAGGGAACCCTTCACGAGCAGTACTTC
CDR3: CASSLGQGTLHEQYF

J: TRBJ2-7
D: .
V: TRBV28
size: many
DNA: TGTGCCAGCAGGCCAAACGGGGTCTACGAGCAGTACTTC
CDR3: CASRPNGVYEQYF

J: TRBJ1-5
D: TRBD1
V: TRBV20-1
size: few
DNA: TGCAGTGCTAGAGGCGCGACAGGGTTTAGCAATCAGCCCCAGCATTTT
CDR3: CSARGATGFSNQPQHF

J: TRBJ1-2
D: .
V: TRBV6-1
size: few
DNA: TGTGCCAGCACCCCGGCGACAGGAGGCTACACCTTC
CDR3: CASTPATGGYTF

J: TRBJ2-3
D: TRBD2
V: TRBV20-1
size: many
DNA: TGCAGTGCTAGAGGGCCCGGGACTAGCGGGTCGGGACGTGTCACAGATACGCAGTATTTT
CDR3: CSARGPGTSGSGRVTDTQYF

J: TRBJ2-7
D: .
V: TRBV2
size: many
DNA: TGTGCACTCGGACGTGAGGGCTACGAGCAGTACTTC
CDR3: CALGREGYEQYF

J: TRBJ1-5
D: .
V: TRBV20-1
size: .
DNA: TGCAGTGCTAGACCGGGACACCTCAATCAGCCCCAGCATTTT
CDR3: CSARPGHLNQPQHF

J: TRBJ2-1
D: .
V: TRBV2
size: many
DNA: TGTGCCAGCGGGAGTGTAGATGAGCAGTTCTTC
CDR3: CASGSVDEQFF

J: TRBJ2-7
D: TRBD2
V: TRBV28
size: many
DNA: TGTGCCAGCAGGCCCGGGACTAAGAAATCCTACGAGCAGTACTTC
CDR3: CASRPGTKKSYEQYF

J: TRBJ1-5
D: .
V: TRBV19
size: .
DNA: TGTGCCAGTAGTACGGCATCAGGGGTACAGCCCCAGCATTTT
CDR3: CASSTASGVQPQHF

J: TRBJ2-2
D: TRBD2
V: TRBV7-2
size: few
DNA: TGTGCCAGCAGCTTAGCCGGACTAGCGGACACCGGGGAGCTGTTTTTT
CDR3: CASSLAGLADTGELFF

J: TRBJ2-1
D: .
V: TRBV2
size: many
DNA: TGTGCCAGCAGCGCTAGCGCGACCTCCAATGAGCAGTTCTTC
CDR3: CASSASATSNEQFF

J: TRBJ1-4
D: TRBD1
V: TRBV12-3/TRBV12-4
size: .
DNA: TGTGCCGGCAGTTTTAGCATCCGACAGGGTAATGAAAAACTGTTTTTT
CDR3: CAGSFSIRQGNEKLFF

J: TRBJ2-5
D: .
V: TRBV7-2
size: many
DNA: TGTGCCAGCAGCTTAGGGTCCGAGACCCAGTACTTC
CDR3: CASSLGSETQYF

J: TRBJ2-3
D: .
V: TRBV11-2
size: few
DNA: TGTGCCAGCAGCTTTGGACAGCTAGATACGCAGTATTTT
CDR3: CASSFGQLDTQYF

J: TRBJ2-5
D: TRBD2
V: TRBV4-2
size: .
DNA: TGTGCCAGCAGCCAAGGACTACTAGCGGGAGGGACTCAAGAGACCCAGTACTTC
CDR3: CASSQGLLAGGTQETQYF

J: TRBJ1-1
D: .
V: TRBV7-9
size: few
DNA: TGTGCCAGCAGCTTACAGGGCGCTGAAGCTTTCTTT
CDR3: CASSLQGAEAFF

J: TRBJ2-1
D: .
V: TRBV6-1
size: .
DNA: TGTGCCAGCAGTAACACCCGACACTACAATGAGCAGTTCTTC
CDR3: CASSNTRHYNEQFF

J: TRBJ2-5
D: TRBD2
V: TRBV7-2
size: many
DNA: TGTGCCAGCAGCTTAACCAACAGCGGGAGGGGAGAGACCCAGTACTTC
CDR3: CASSLTNSGRGETQYF

J: TRBJ1-4
D: .
V: TRBV3-1
size: .
DNA: TGTGCCGGCAGCACCTCGGCCGGGGGCGCCCGGGAAAAACTGTTTTTT
CDR3: CAGSTSAGGAREKLFF

J: TRBJ1-2
D: .
V: TRBV14
size: few
DNA: TGTGCCAGCAGCCAAGTACCAGGCTCCTATGGCTACACCTTC
CDR3: CASSQVPGSYGYTF

J: TRBJ2-1
D: TRBD2
V: TRBV29-1
size: .
DNA: TGCAGCGCAACCGGGACTAGCTCCTACAATGAGCAGTTCTTC
CDR3: CSATGTSSYNEQFF

J: TRBJ1-1
D: .
V: TRBV12-3/TRBV12-4
size: many
DNA: TGTGCCAGCAGTTTTTCGGGCACTGAAGCTTTCTTT
CDR3: CASSFSGTEAFF

J: TRBJ2-5
D: TRBD2
V: TRBV30
size: .
DNA: TGTGCCTGGAGTGGGGCGGGAGAAGAGACCCAGTACTTC
CDR3: CAWSGAGEETQYF

J: TRBJ1-1
D: .
V: TRBV28
size: many
DNA: TGTGCCAGCAGATGGACCGAATTTCTGAACACTGAAGCTTTCTTT
CDR3: CASRWTEFLNTEAFF

J: TRBJ1-4
D: .
V: TRBV28
size: many
DNA: TGTGCCAGCAGTCTTGGGCGGTTTGCAACTAATGAAAAACTGTTTTTT
CDR3: CASSLGRFATNEKLFF

J: TRBJ1-1
D: .
V: TRBV12-5
size: many
DNA: TGTGCTAGTGGTTTGTGGGGATACGCTGAAGCTTTCTTT
CDR3: CASGLWGYAEAFF

J: TRBJ2-1
D: TRBD2
V: TRBV28
size: .
DNA: TGTGCCAGCACAACCCTGGGACTAGCGGGGAGCTCCTACAATGAGCAGTTCTTC
CDR3: CASTTLGLAGSSYNEQFF